Described below is a single T cell receptor beta chain sequence and its context. Its antigen is not known. This sample stems from a study of long-term antiretroviral therapy in people with HIV. Whole-study context: In the earliest collections, sampling predates the 2015 immediate-ART recommendation by about a decade.

Findings and caveats of the study: Comparison with controls showed narrower CDR3 length ranges in HIV repertoires.

Trimming took 0 bases from V and 3 from J, leaving 16 bases between them. CDR3 size: 16 residues. Germline V lookup: CDR1 SGHDT, CDR2 YYEEEE. The libraries were made with immunoSEQ v3.0 at survey level. Profiling relied on immunoSEQ multiplex PCR, and the TCRdb table lists in-frame clones only, not all of them. The sample includes about 27,000 clones, roughly four fifths seen only once; the top ten take roughly a tenth. This chain joins TRBV5-6 and TRBJ2-7; D perhaps matches TRBD1 (6 bases). The sequence came from a man aged 18-30 years with HIV. The sequences come from unsorted PBMCs, collected 0.8 years before starting antiretroviral therapy. CDR3 nucleotide sequence: TGTGCCAGCAGCTTGGTTTTACAGGGTCATGTCTACGAGCAGTACTTC. Translated, it gives CASSLVLQGHVYEQYF.